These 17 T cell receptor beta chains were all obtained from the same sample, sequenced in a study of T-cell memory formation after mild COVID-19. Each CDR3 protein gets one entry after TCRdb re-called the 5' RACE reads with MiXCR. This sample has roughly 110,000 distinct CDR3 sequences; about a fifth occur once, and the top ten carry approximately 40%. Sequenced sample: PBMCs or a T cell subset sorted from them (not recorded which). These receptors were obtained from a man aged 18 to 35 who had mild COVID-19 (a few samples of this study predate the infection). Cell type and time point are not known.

The CDR3 region is CSVNIANTGELFF. The CDR3 DNA reads TGCAGCGTTAACATTGCGAACACCGGGGAGCTGTTTTTT. This chain joins TRBV29-1 and TRBJ2-2, with D uncertain. The CDR3 runs to 13 residues. Trimming left V 5 bases short and J 0 bases short, with 7 bases between. The germline V gene has CDR1 SQVTM and CDR2 ANQGSEA.

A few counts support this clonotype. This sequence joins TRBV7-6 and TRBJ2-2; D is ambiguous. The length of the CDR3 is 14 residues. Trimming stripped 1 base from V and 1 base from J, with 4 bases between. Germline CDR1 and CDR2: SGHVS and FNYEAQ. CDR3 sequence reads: CASSLGGNTGELFF. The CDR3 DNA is TGTGCCAGCAGCTTAGGGGGGAACACCGGGGAGCTGTTTTTT.

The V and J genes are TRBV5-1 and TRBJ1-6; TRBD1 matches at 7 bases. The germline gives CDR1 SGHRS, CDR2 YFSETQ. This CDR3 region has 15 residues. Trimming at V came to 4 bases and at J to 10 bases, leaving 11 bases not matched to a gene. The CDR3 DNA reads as TGCGCCAGCAGCCTTACAGGGGCTCAGGGGTCACCCCTCCACTTT. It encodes CASSLTGAQGSPLHF. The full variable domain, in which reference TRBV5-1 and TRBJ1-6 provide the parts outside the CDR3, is KAGVTQTPRYLIKTRGQQVTLSCSPISGHRSVSWYQQTPGQGLQFLFEYFSETQRNKGNFPGRFSGRQFSNSRSEMNVSTLELGDSALYLCASSLTGAQGSPLHFGNGTRLTVT.

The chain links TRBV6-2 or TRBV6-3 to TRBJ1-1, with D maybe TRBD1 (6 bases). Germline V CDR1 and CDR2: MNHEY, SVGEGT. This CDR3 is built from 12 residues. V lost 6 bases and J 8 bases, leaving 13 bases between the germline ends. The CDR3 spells CASSKQGQEAFF. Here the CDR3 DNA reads TGTGCCAGCAGCAAGCAGGGACAAGAAGCTTTCTTT.

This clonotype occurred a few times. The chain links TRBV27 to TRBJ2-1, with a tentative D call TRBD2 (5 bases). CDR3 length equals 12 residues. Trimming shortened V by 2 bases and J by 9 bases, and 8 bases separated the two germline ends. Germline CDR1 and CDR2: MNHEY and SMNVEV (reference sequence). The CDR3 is CASSLTGIEQFF. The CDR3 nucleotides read TGTGCCAGCAGTTTAACGGGGATTGAGCAGTTCTTC.

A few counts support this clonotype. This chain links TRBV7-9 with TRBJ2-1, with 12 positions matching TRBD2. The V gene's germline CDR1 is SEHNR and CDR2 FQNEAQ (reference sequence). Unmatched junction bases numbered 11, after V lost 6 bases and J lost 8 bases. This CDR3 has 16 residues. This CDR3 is CASRTLLAGGLYEQFF. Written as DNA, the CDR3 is TGTGCCAGCAGAACCCTCCTAGCGGGGGGGCTGTATGAGCAGTTCTTC.

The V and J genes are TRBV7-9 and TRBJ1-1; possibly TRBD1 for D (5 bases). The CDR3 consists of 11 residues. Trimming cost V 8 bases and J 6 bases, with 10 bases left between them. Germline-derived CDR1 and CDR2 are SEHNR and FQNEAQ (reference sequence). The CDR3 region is CASRQSAEAFF. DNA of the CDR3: TGTGCCAGCCGACAGTCTGCTGAAGCTTTCTTT.

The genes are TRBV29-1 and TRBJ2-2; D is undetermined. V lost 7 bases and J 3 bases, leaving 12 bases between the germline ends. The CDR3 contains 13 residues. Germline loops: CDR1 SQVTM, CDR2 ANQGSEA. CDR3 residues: CSANLEDTGELFF. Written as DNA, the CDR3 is TGCAGCGCTAACCTTGAGGACACCGGGGAGCTGTTTTTT.

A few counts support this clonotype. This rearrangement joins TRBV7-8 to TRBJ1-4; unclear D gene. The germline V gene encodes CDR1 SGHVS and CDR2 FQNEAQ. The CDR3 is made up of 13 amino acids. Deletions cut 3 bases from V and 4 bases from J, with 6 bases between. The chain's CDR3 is CASSFGDNEKLFF. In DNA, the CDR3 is TGTGCCAGCAGCTTTGGTGATAATGAAAAACTGTTTTTT.

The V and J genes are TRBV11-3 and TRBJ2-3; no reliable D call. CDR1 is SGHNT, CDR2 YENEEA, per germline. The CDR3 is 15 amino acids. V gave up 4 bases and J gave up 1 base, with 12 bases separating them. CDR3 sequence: CASSYGSIGTDTQYF. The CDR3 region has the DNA TGTGCCAGCAGCTACGGGTCCATAGGCACAGATACGCAGTATTTT.

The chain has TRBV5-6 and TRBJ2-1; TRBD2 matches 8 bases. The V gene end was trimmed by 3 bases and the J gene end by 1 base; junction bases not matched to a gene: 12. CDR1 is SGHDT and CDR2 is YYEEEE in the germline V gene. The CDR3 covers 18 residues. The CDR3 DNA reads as TGTGCCAGCAGCTCGGCTCGTGACGGGGGGGAGTCCTACAATGAGCAGTTCTTC. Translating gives CASSSARDGGESYNEQFF. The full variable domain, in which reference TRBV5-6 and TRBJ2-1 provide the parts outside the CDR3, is DAGVTQSPTHLIKTRGQQVTLRCSPKSGHDTVSWYQQALGQGPQFIFQYYEEEERQRGNFPDRFSGHQFPNYSSELNVNALLLGDSALYLCASSSARDGGESYNEQFFGPGTRLTVL.

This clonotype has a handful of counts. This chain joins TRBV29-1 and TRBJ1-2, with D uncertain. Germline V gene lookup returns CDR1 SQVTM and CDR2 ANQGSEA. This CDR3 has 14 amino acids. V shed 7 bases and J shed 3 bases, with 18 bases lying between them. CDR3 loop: CSAAVEGRDYGYTF. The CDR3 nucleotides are TGCAGCGCTGCTGTAGAAGGGCGAGACTATGGCTACACCTTC.

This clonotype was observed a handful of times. The CDR3 loop is CASSLGPGTGLGELFF. As DNA, the CDR3 is TGTGCCAGCAGCTTGGGCCCCGGGACAGGGCTCGGGGAGCTGTTTTTT. The rearrangement links TRBV5-6 to TRBJ2-2, with TRBD1 matching over 9 bases. V dropped 0 bases and J dropped 7; count of bases not matched to a gene: 7. CDR1 and CDR2 (germline): SGHDT, YYEEEE. This CDR3 comprises 16 residues.

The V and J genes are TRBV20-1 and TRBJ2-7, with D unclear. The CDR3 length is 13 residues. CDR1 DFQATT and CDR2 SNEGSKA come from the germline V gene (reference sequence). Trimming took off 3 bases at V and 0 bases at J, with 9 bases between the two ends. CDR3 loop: CSARVLYSYEQYF. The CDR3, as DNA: TGCAGTGCTAGGGTACTTTACTCCTACGAGCAGTACTTC.

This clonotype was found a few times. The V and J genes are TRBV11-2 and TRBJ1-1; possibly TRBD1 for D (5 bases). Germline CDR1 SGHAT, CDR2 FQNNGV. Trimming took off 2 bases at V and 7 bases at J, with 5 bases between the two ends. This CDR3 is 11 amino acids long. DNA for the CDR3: TGTGCCAGCAGCTTACAGGGTGAAGCTTTCTTT. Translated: CASSLQGEAFF.

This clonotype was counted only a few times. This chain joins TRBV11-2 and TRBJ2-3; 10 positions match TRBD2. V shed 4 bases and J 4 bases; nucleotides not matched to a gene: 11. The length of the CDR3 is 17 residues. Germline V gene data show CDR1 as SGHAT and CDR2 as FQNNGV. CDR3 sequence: CASSSLSGLAIADTQYF. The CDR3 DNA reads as TGTGCCAGCAGCTCCCTATCGGGACTAGCGATTGCAGATACGCAGTATTTT.

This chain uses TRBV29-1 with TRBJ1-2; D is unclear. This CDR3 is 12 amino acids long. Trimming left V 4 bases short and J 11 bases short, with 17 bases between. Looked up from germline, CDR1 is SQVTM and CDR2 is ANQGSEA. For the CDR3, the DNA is TGCAGCGTTGTCGTGAGCCGGTCCGGTTACACCTTC. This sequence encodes CSVVVSRSGYTF.